Following are 14 T cell receptor beta chains from one sample sequenced in a study of blood T cell repertoires in COVID-19. The protocol was immunoSEQ multiplex PCR, while the TCRdb copy is restricted to in-frame clones and leaves out a portion. The data show under 500,000 clones, 70% to 90% seen once. Sequencing was carried out using PBMCs or T cells enriched from blood (not recorded which). The origin of the receptors is a woman between 18 and 30 years old with acute COVID-19.

The chain combines TRBV7-9 with TRBJ2-1, with 8 nucleotides matching TRBD2. Germline CDR1 and CDR2: SEHNR and FQNEAQ (reference sequence). The CDR3 is made up of 16 amino acids. V was pared by 5 bases and J by 4 bases, with 10 bases of the junction left unmatched. CDR3 protein: CASSGRAGEEYNEQFF. CDR3 DNA: TGTGCCAGCAGCGGACGAGCGGGAGAAGAATACAATGAGCAGTTCTTC.

The chain recombines TRBV5-1 with TRBJ1-6; tentatively, D is TRBD1 (6 bases). This CDR3 has 17 residues. Germline CDR1 is SGHRS and CDR2 is YFSETQ. Trimming removed 7 bases from V and 9 bases from J, with 26 bases in between. The CDR3 sequence: CASQPGTQAFGISPLHF. CDR3 DNA: TGCGCCAGCCAACCGGGGACACAGGCCTTTGGCATTTCACCCCTCCACTTT.

The V and J genes are TRBV3-1 (or the pseudogene TRBV3-2) and TRBJ1-4; D is perhaps TRBD1 (6 bases). This CDR3 spans 14 amino acids. From germline, CDR1 is LGHDT and CDR2 YNNKEL (reference sequence). Trimming cost V 4 bases and J 5 bases, with 11 bases left between them. CDR3 sequence: CASSPRGANEKLFF. The CDR3 nucleotides are TGTGCCAGCAGCCCACGGGGGGCGAATGAAAAACTGTTTTTT.

The chain couples TRBV28 to TRBJ2-7; no definite D call. The germline V and J ends were trimmed by 10 bases and 3 bases, with 16 bases remaining between them. Germline V CDR1 and CDR2: MDHEN, SYDVKM. This CDR3 is 13 amino acids long. The CDR3 is CATFSQQVYEQYF. In nucleotides, the CDR3 is TGTGCCACCTTTTCACAGCAGGTCTACGAGCAGTACTTC.

This rearrangement joins TRBV6-5 to TRBJ2-1; TRBD1 matches 7 bases. Germline V lookup: CDR1 MNHEY, CDR2 SVGAGI. This CDR3 has 14 amino acids. The V gene end was trimmed by 6 bases and the J gene end by 10 bases; junction bases not matched to a gene: 12. CDR3 in amino acids: CASRPRTGEGEQFF. The CDR3 DNA follows: TGTGCCAGCAGACCCAGGACAGGTGAGGGCGAGCAGTTCTTC.

The gene calls are TRBV6-2 or TRBV6-3 and TRBJ2-7; a weak D match, TRBD2 (5 bases). This CDR3 spans 16 amino acids. The germline V gene has CDR1 MNHEY and CDR2 SVGEGT. V dropped 4 bases and J dropped 1 base, with 17 bases sitting between them. For the CDR3, the DNA is TGTGCCAGCAGTTCACTCCTAGGACTCTTATCCTACGAGCAGTACTTC. Translation: CASSSLLGLLSYEQYF.

The rearrangement joins TRBV2 to TRBJ2-3; TRBD2 matches 7 bases. With V trimmed by 5 bases and J by 4 bases, 9 bases remained unmatched. This CDR3 comprises 15 residues. The germline gives CDR1 SNHLY, CDR2 FYNNEI. CDR3 loop: CASSREVSGADTQYF. The DNA of the CDR3 is TGTGCCAGCAGTCGGGAGGTTTCCGGCGCAGATACGCAGTATTTT.

V gene TRBV4-3 combines with J gene TRBJ2-1; 8 nucleotides line up with TRBD2. The CDR3 spans 16 residues. After removal of 0 bases from V and 4 bases from J, the junction contained 5 bases not matched to a gene. Germline V lookup: CDR1 LGHNA, CDR2 YSLEER. The CDR3 coding sequence is TGCGCCAGCAGCCAAGAGAGGGTAGCGGGGTACAATGAGCAGTTCTTC. This codes for CASSQERVAGYNEQFF.

V and J are TRBV6-6 and TRBJ1-5; D might be TRBD1 (5 bases). V shed 5 bases and J shed 7 bases, with 15 bases lying between them. The CDR3 is 14 amino acids. Germline V CDR1 and CDR2: MNHNY, SVGAGI (reference sequence). The CDR3 bases are TGTGCCAGCAGTAACCTAGGGGATGGACAGCCCCAGCATTTT. This translates into CASSNLGDGQPQHF.

This clone has only one observation. The chain uses TRBV2 and TRBJ2-1, with D unclear. Germline CDR1 SNHLY, CDR2 FYNNEI. The CDR3 is 15 amino acids. The ends were cut back, 4 bases at V and 1 base at J, with 11 bases in the middle. This chain's CDR3 is CASSVAVASYNEQFF. For the CDR3, the DNA is TGTGCCAGCAGTGTTGCTGTAGCTTCCTACAATGAGCAGTTCTTC. The whole variable domain, remainder taken from reference TRBV2 and TRBJ2-1, is EPEVTQTPSHQVTQMGQEVILRCVPISNHLYFYWYRQILGQKVEFLVSFYNNEISEKSEIFDDQFSVERPDGSNFTLKIRSTKLEDSAMYFCASSVAVASYNEQFFGPGTRLTVL.

V and J are TRBV10-1 and TRBJ1-1; D is unresolved. V dropped 2 bases and J dropped 1 base, with 5 bases sitting between them. The CDR3 length is 13 residues. Germline V CDR1 and CDR2: WNHNN, SYGVQD (reference sequence). CDR3: CASSEGRNTEAFF. The CDR3, as DNA: TGCGCCAGCAGTGAGGGGAGGAACACTGAAGCTTTCTTT.

The chain links TRBV30 to TRBJ2-3; 14 nucleotides line up with TRBD2. The CDR3 length is 16 residues. V was pared by 3 bases and J by 4 bases, with 6 bases of the junction left unmatched. Per germline, CDR1 GTSNPN and CDR2 SVGIG (reference sequence). CDR3 coding DNA: TGTGCCTGGAGCTCCGGACTAGCGGGAGGAGCAGATACGCAGTATTTT. As protein: CAWSSGLAGGADTQYF. The entire variable domain, with the rest obtained from reference TRBV30 and TRBJ2-3, is as follows: SQTIHQWPATLVQPVGSPLSLECTVEGTSNPNLYWYRQAAGRGLQLLFYSVGIGQISSEVPQNLSASRPQDRQFILSSKKLLLSDSGFYLCAWSSGLAGGADTQYFGPGTRLTVL.

The rearrangement uses TRBV10-3 and TRBJ2-1; TRBD2 matches at 8 bases. The CDR3 is 14 residues long. Germline V lookup: CDR1 ENHRY, CDR2 SYGVKD. Germline trimming cut 7 bases from V and 1 base from J; bases unmatched to any gene: 3. This CDR3 reads CAIKREGSYNEQFF. CDR3 nucleotide sequence: TGTGCCATCAAACGGGAGGGTTCCTACAATGAGCAGTTCTTC.

This sequence joins TRBV7-9 and TRBJ2-7; 7 bases fit TRBD1. J lost 3 bases, V lost 6 bases, and 5 bases had no gene match. Germline V gene sequence: CDR1 SEHNR, CDR2 FQNEAQ (reference sequence). The CDR3 is made up of 13 amino acids. The CDR3 bases are TGTGCCAGCAGTCCGGGACAGAGCTACGAGCAGTACTTC. This codes for CASSPGQSYEQYF.